This TCR beta chain came from a study of post-analysis software for immune sequencing data. Trimming at V came to 6 bases and at J to 5 bases, leaving 4 bases not matched to a gene. The length of the CDR3 is 14 residues. This clonotype was seen a few times. Its matching antigen is unknown. General observations from the study: TRBV5-6, TRBV5-1 and TRBV20-1 belonged to a set of a handful of TRBV segments that were more frequent in patients than controls. Patients with multiple sclerosis recorded significantly lower normalized Chao1 diversity than controls, the study found.

Prepared libraries of TCR beta cDNA carried unique molecular identifiers. From the PCR reads, TCRdb called clonotypes with MiXCR, one entry per CDR3 protein. The sample has fewer than 850,000 distinct CDR3 sequences, just under 30% seen once. The sample consisted of blood. The sequence derives from a girl aged 5 to 17 with multiple sclerosis. The rearrangement uses TRBV12-3 or TRBV12-4 and TRBJ1-4; TRBD1 matches 9 bases. The chain's CDR3 is CASSRTGGNEKLFF. CDR3 bases: TGTGCCAGCAGCCGAACAGGGGGCAATGAAAAACTGTTTTTT.